The entry below gives a single TCR beta chain sequence along with its context. The V end was cut by 4 bases, the J end by 0 bases, with 7 bases between. Germline CDR1 reads SGHRS; CDR2 reads YFSETQ. The CDR3 covers 13 residues. The sample belongs to a study of cytomegalovirus exposure and HLA in healthy donors. PCR employed 60 Vbeta and 13 Jbeta primers. Using immunoSEQ multiplex PCR, the repertoire was profiled, and TCRdb retains in-frame clones only, with some absent. The repertoire includes around 94,000 clones, approximately 66% of them detected once, and 3.9% sits in the top ten. The rearrangement links TRBV5-1 to TRBJ1-1; D perhaps matches TRBD1 (5 bases). The sequenced material came from PBMCs. The origin of this receptor is a man younger than 45 in good health and CMV-seronegative. The CDR3: CASSRTLNTEAFF. For the CDR3, the DNA is TGCGCCAGCAGCAGGACATTGAACACTGAAGCTTTCTTT.